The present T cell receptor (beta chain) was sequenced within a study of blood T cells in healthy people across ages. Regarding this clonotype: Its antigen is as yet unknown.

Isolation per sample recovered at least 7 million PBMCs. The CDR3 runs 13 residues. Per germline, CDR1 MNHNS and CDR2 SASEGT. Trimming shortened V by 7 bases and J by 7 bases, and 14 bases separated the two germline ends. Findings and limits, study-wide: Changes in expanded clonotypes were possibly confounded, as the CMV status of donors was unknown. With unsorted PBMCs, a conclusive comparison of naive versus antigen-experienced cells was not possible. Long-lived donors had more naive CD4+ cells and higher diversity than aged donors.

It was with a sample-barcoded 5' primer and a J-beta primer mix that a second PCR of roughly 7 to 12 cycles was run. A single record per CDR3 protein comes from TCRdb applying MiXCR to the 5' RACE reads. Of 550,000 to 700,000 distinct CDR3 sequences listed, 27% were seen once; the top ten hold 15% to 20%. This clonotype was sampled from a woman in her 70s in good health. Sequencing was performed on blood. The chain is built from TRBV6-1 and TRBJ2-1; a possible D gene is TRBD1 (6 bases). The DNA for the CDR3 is TGTGCCAGCAAAGGCCAGGGACATAATGAGCAGTTCTTC. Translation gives CASKGQGHNEQFF.